Following are 5 T cell receptor beta chains from one sample sequenced in a study of blood T cell repertoires in COVID-19. The assay was immunoSEQ multiplex PCR, and TCRdb's table has in-frame clones only and misses some. The profile covers more than 200,000 clones, with 70% to 85% appearing a single time and 3% to 4% taken by the ten largest. The specimen was peripheral blood. These receptors were obtained from a woman aged 40 to 50 with active or convalescent COVID-19.

V usage is TRBV28 and J usage is TRBJ1-6; TRBD1 aligns across 9 bases. This CDR3 has 15 residues. In germline, CDR1 is MDHEN, CDR2 SYDVKM. V lost 4 bases and J lost 5; bases outside the gene matches: 3. CDR3 in DNA: TGTGCCAGCAGTTCCGGACAGGGGAATAATTCACCCCTCCACTTT. It encodes CASSSGQGNNSPLHF.

This chain links TRBV5-1 with TRBJ2-2; 8 bases map to TRBD2. J lost 6 bases, V lost 4 bases, and 11 bases had no gene match. Germline values: CDR1 SGHRS, CDR2 YFSETQ. CDR3 length: 16 amino acids. The CDR3 reads CASSQTSGGLAGELFF. The DNA of the CDR3 is TGCGCCAGCAGCCAAACTAGCGGAGGCTTAGCCGGGGAGCTGTTTTTT. Together with reference TRBV5-1 and TRBJ2-2, the CDR3 gives the full variable domain: KAGVTQTPRYLIKTRGQQVTLSCSPISGHRSVSWYQQTPGQGLQFLFEYFSETQRNKGNFPGRFSGRQFSNSRSEMNVSTLELGDSALYLCASSQTSGGLAGELFFGEGSRLTVL.

The rearrangement links TRBV5-4 to TRBJ2-7, with 11 bases fitting TRBD2. V gave up 5 bases and J gave up 6 bases; unmatched junction bases: 7. This CDR3 is 14 amino acids long. CDR1 is SGHNT and CDR2 is YYREEE in the germline V gene (reference sequence). The CDR3 DNA follows: TGTGCCAGCAGTAGCGGGGGGGCCGGTTTCGAGCAGTACTTC. Protein sequence: CASSSGGAGFEQYF.

V usage is TRBV5-4 and J usage is TRBJ2-1; 9 positions match TRBD1. Per germline, CDR1 SGHNT and CDR2 YYREEE (reference sequence). V was clipped by 4 bases and J by 0 bases; unmatched bases: 2. The CDR3 contains 15 residues. In DNA form, the CDR3 reads TGTGCCAGCAGCCTGACAGGGGGCTCCTACAATGAGCAGTTCTTC. Encoded protein: CASSLTGGSYNEQFF.

The chain recombines TRBV24-1 with TRBJ2-5; D gene ambiguous. Germline CDR1 reads KGHDR; CDR2 reads SFDVKD. This CDR3 region has 15 residues. Trimming stripped 1 base from V and 0 bases from J, with 8 bases between. The chain's CDR3 is CATSDFSQDQETQYF. CDR3 sequence (DNA): TGTGCCACCAGTGATTTTTCCCAGGACCAAGAGACCCAGTACTTC.